Presented here are 22 T cell receptor beta chains from one specimen sequenced in a study of CD8 T cells in Susac syndrome. An amount of RNA that ranged from roughly 0.45 to 1 ug was reverse transcribed with random hexamers. From the immunoSEQ multiplex PCR reads, TCRdb called clonotypes with MiXCR, one entry per CDR3 protein. Among around 200,000 distinct CDR3 sequences listed, 95% were seen once. Sequencing used CD8+ T cells from PBMCs. Source of these receptors: a human donor with Susac syndrome.

The chain employs TRBV7-2 and TRBJ2-2, with D unclear. The ends were cut back, 2 bases at V and 1 base at J, with 8 bases in the middle. Germline CDR1 reads SGHTA; CDR2 reads FQGNSA. The CDR3 sequence is 15 residues long. The CDR3 nucleotides read TGTGCCAGCAGCTTACAGGCAGGGAACACCGGGGAGCTGTTTTTT. This gives the protein CASSLQAGNTGELFF.

This clonotype was found once. This chain connects TRBV5-4 to TRBJ2-2; TRBD2 aligns across 8 bases. V lost 4 bases and J lost 1; bases outside the gene matches: 3. CDR1 is SGHNT and CDR2 is YYREEE in the germline V gene (reference sequence). The CDR3 loop spans 15 amino acids. The CDR3 sequence: CASSLGGGNTGELFF. The CDR3 nucleotides read TGTGCCAGCAGCCTCGGGGGGGGGAACACCGGGGAGCTGTTTTTT.

The CDR3 DNA follows: TGCGCCAGCAGCCAGCTACCTCAGGGGGCCTACGAGCAGTACTTC. Protein: CASSQLPQGAYEQYF. J is TRBJ2-7 and V is TRBV4-1; 7 bases fit TRBD1. Germline V CDR1 and CDR2: MGHRA, YSYEKL. There are 15 residues in the CDR3. V was pared by 3 bases and J by 2 bases, with 7 bases of the junction left unmatched.

This chain links TRBV29-1 with TRBJ2-3, with D perhaps matching TRBD1 or TRBD2 (5 bases each). This CDR3 comprises 13 residues. V lost 2 bases to trimming and J lost 4 bases, with 10 bases between them. Looked up from germline, CDR1 is SQVTM and CDR2 is ANQGSEA. The CDR3 loop reads CSVEFVGADTQYF. CDR3 DNA: TGCAGCGTTGAATTTGTGGGGGCAGATACGCAGTATTTT.

The rearrangement uses TRBV18 and TRBJ2-5; D is perhaps TRBD2 (6 bases). Germline loops: CDR1 KGHSH, CDR2 LQKENI. CDR3 length equals 14 residues. Trimming removed 6 bases at V and 3 bases at J, with 14 bases between. CDR3 sequence: CASSGRDLEETQYF. The DNA of the CDR3 is TGTGCCAGCTCGGGACGGGACTTAGAAGAGACCCAGTACTTC.

The gene calls are TRBV6-5 and TRBJ1-1; D uncertain. V shed 6 bases and J shed 5 bases, with 19 bases lying between them. Germline V CDR1 and CDR2: MNHEY, SVGAGI. This CDR3 region has 15 residues. In DNA, the CDR3 is TGTGCCAGCAGCCCCACGGCAGGACTGGGAACTGAAGCTTTCTTT. Protein: CASSPTAGLGTEAFF.

J is TRBJ2-7 and V is TRBV9, with D maybe TRBD1 (6 bases). Trimming shortened V by 0 bases and J by 5 bases, and 15 bases separated the two germline ends. Germline CDR1 and CDR2: SGDLS and YYNGEE. CDR3 length equals 15 residues. DNA for the CDR3: TGTGCCAGCAGCGTAGGACCAGGGGATTCCCACGAGCAGTACTTC. This translates into CASSVGPGDSHEQYF.

V and J are TRBV12-3 or TRBV12-4 and TRBJ2-5; the D gene is possibly TRBD1 (5 bases). The CDR3 totals 13 residues. Trimming cost V 3 bases and J 4 bases, with 9 bases left between them. The CDR3 bases are TGTGCCAGCAGTTTTGGGGCTAGAGAGACCCAGTACTTC. Amino acid sequence: CASSFGARETQYF.

This chain uses TRBV20-1 with TRBJ1-2; no clear D gene. This CDR3 is 18 amino acids long. V lost 5 bases, J lost 6 bases, and 31 bases lay in between. Per the germline V gene, CDR1 is DFQATT and CDR2 is SNEGSKA (reference sequence). Here the CDR3 DNA reads TGCAGTGCTCCCCTAGCCCCAGCGACGGGAATCGGGTGGGATGGCTACACCTTC. Protein: CSAPLAPATGIGWDGYTF.

This chain uses TRBV4-1 with TRBJ2-4; TRBD2 matches at 11 bases. Losses at the gene ends were 3 bases for V and 0 bases for J; bases not matched to a gene: 7. The CDR3 runs to 18 residues. Germline CDR1 and CDR2: MGHRA and YSYEKL. The CDR3: CASSHSSGRLLAKNIQYF. The CDR3, as DNA: TGCGCCAGCAGCCATTCTAGCGGGAGGCTCCTAGCCAAAAACATTCAGTACTTC.

The chain has TRBV29-1 and TRBJ2-7; maybe TRBD2 (6 bases). Germline V CDR1 and CDR2: SQVTM, ANQGSEA. The CDR3 covers 15 residues. Trimming cost V 0 bases and J 9 bases, with 21 bases left between them. The CDR3 DNA reads as TGCAGCGTTGAAGATCGGGGGATACCAGGTCGGCCGCAGTACTTC. It specifies CSVEDRGIPGRPQYF.

The chain has TRBV4-1 and TRBJ2-7, with D possibly being TRBD1 or TRBD2 (5 bases each). Trimming left V 0 bases short and J 4 bases short, with 7 bases between. There are 13 residues in the CDR3. Germline values: CDR1 MGHRA, CDR2 YSYEKL. CDR3 protein: CASSQEGEYEQYF. The CDR3 coding sequence is TGCGCCAGCAGCCAAGAAGGGGAGTACGAGCAGTACTTC.

This clonotype was detected once. The chain joins TRBV9 to TRBJ2-7; D is perhaps TRBD2 (6 bases). V lost 5 bases and J lost 3, with 18 bases in between. The germline V gene encodes CDR1 SGDLS and CDR2 YYNGEE. CDR3 length equals 15 residues. CDR3 DNA sequence: TGTGCCAGCAGTAAAGACGTTAGCGGAGTCTACGAGCAGTACTTC. Translation gives CASSKDVSGVYEQYF.

V gene TRBV4-1 combines with J gene TRBJ2-1; no clear D. Germline CDR1 and CDR2: MGHRA and YSYEKL. The CDR3 runs 14 residues. Trimming stripped 0 bases from V and 5 bases from J, with 8 bases between. CDR3 protein: CASSQEVPDNEQFF. Here the CDR3 DNA reads TGCGCCAGCAGCCAAGAGGTTCCGGACAATGAGCAGTTCTTC.

The chain couples TRBV2 to TRBJ1-5; D remains ambiguous. Trimming left V 1 base short and J 3 bases short, with 10 bases between. The CDR3 consists of 15 residues. Germline V CDR1 and CDR2: SNHLY, FYNNEI. Written as DNA, the CDR3 is TGTGCCAGCAGTGAAGAGAGGGTTGACAATCAGCCCCAGCATTTT. This encodes CASSEERVDNQPQHF.

This chain links TRBV7-3 with TRBJ1-2; D is possibly TRBD1 (5 bases). The CDR3 covers 15 residues. V lost 5 bases and J 4 bases, leaving 17 bases between the germline ends. Germline-derived CDR1 and CDR2 are SGHTA and FQGTGA. As DNA, the CDR3 is TGTGCCAGCAGCCGAGGCGGGACTGCCTCCTATGGCTACACCTTC. Residues: CASSRGGTASYGYTF.

The rearrangement uses TRBV7-8 and TRBJ1-5; the D is unclear. V lost 0 bases, J lost 6 bases, and 12 bases lay in between. CDR3 length: 15 residues. Germline-derived CDR1 and CDR2 are SGHVS and FQNEAQ. CDR3 DNA: TGTGCCAGCAGCTTAGCGATGGGTTCGTTTCAGCCCCAGCATTTT. It is translated as CASSLAMGSFQPQHF.

The chain couples TRBV14 to TRBJ2-3; maybe TRBD1 (7 bases). The CDR3 has 14 residues. Trimming took 4 bases from V and 6 from J, leaving 14 bases between them. Per the germline V gene, CDR1 is SGHDN and CDR2 is FVKESK. CDR3 in DNA: TGTGCCAGCAGCCCACTGACAGGGACTGATACGCAGTATTTT. Its translation: CASSPLTGTDTQYF.

The chain links TRBV4-1 to TRBJ2-7; 12 bases align to TRBD2. The V and J ends lost 3 bases and 2 bases, in that order; junction bases with no gene match: 2. CDR3 length: 15 residues. In germline, CDR1 is MGHRA, CDR2 YSYEKL. The CDR3 DNA sequence: TGCGCCAGCAGCCAGACTAGCGGGAGCCCCTACGAGCAGTACTTC. As protein: CASSQTSGSPYEQYF.

This chain links TRBV30 with TRBJ1-2, with TRBD1 identical over 8 bases. There are 14 residues in the CDR3. J gave up 8 bases and V 4 bases, and 12 bases lay outside the gene matches. CDR1 is GTSNPN, CDR2 SVGIG, per germline (reference sequence). The CDR3 loop is CAWIGQGPSYGYTF. In nucleotides, the CDR3 is TGTGCCTGGATTGGACAGGGCCCTTCTTACGGCTACACCTTC.

The chain has TRBV29-1 and TRBJ2-7; no definite D call. V was cut by 4 bases and J by 2 bases, with 6 bases left in between. Looked up from germline, CDR1 is SQVTM and CDR2 is ANQGSEA. The CDR3 runs 11 residues. The CDR3 sequence: CSVATTYEQYF. The CDR3 DNA reads as TGCAGCGTTGCAACAACCTACGAGCAGTACTTC.

The chain has TRBV4-1 and TRBJ2-5, with TRBD1 matching 7 bases. Germline V CDR1 and CDR2: MGHRA, YSYEKL. The CDR3 consists of 15 residues. Unmatched junction bases numbered 3, after V lost 2 bases and J lost 0 bases. CDR3 protein: CASSQPGQNQETQYF. CDR3 nucleotide sequence: TGCGCCAGCAGCCAACCGGGACAGAACCAAGAGACCCAGTACTTC.